A single sample gave rise to the 21 T cell receptor beta chains below, sequenced in a study of shared clonotypes between healthy human individuals. CD45RO-negative CD8 cells positively selected for CCR7 made up the naive population, which excluded terminally differentiated effector memory CD45RA+ cells. TCRdb's table, derived via immunoSEQ multiplex PCR, lists solely in-frame clones and lacks some. Among around 2,000,000 clones listed, 85% to 95% were seen once. Sequencing used naive CD8+ T cells from PBMCs. Receptors originate from a man between 18 and 35 years old in good health. Some clones in this sample may be carry-over from other donors' samples.

The genes are TRBV27 and TRBJ2-1; 14 bases match TRBD2. The length of the CDR3 is 16 residues. The V gene end was trimmed by 7 bases and the J gene end by 9 bases; junction bases not matched to a gene: 11. Germline CDR1 is MNHEY and CDR2 is SMNVEV (reference sequence). The CDR3 loop is CASTPQPGLAGVEQFF. The CDR3 coding sequence is TGTGCCAGCACCCCTCAACCGGGACTAGCGGGAGTTGAGCAGTTCTTC.

This CDR3 is CASSMVLSGRYSNYEQYF. The CDR3, as DNA: TGTGCCAGTAGTATGGTCTTAAGCGGGAGGTACTCCAACTACGAGCAGTACTTC. The V and J genes are TRBV19 and TRBJ2-7; 9 bases match TRBD2. The CDR3 is 18 residues long. Germline V gene data show CDR1 as LNHDA and CDR2 as SQIVND (reference sequence). The junction had 15 bases not matched to a gene; V was cut back by 3 bases and J by 3 bases.

This clone has just one count. The CDR3 reads CSALIPGAFGSEQYF. For the CDR3, the DNA is TGCAGCGCACTCATCCCCGGGGCCTTTGGGAGCGAGCAGTACTTC. V and J are TRBV29-1 and TRBJ2-5; the D call may be TRBD1 or TRBD2 (5 bases each). The tail of the sequence fits TRBJ2-7 better, so the J call may be wrong. This CDR3 region has 15 residues. Germline values: CDR1 SQVTM, CDR2 ANQGSEA.

The V call is TRBV6-6, the J call TRBJ2-7; TRBD1 agrees at 9 bases. Germline V CDR1 and CDR2: MNHNY, SVGAGI (reference sequence). V was pared by 5 bases and J by 3 bases, with 5 bases of the junction left unmatched. This CDR3 region has 14 residues. The CDR3 here is CASSATGQGYEQYF. The CDR3 coding sequence is TGTGCCAGCAGTGCTACGGGACAGGGCTACGAGCAGTACTTC.

The chain couples TRBV10-3 to TRBJ2-2; 11 nucleotides agree with TRBD2. V shed 6 bases and J 3 bases; nucleotides not matched to a gene: 6. This CDR3 contains 16 residues. The germline gives CDR1 ENHRY, CDR2 SYGVKD. CDR3 loop: CAIRPGLAAHTGELFF. In DNA form, the CDR3 reads TGTGCCATCAGGCCGGGACTAGCGGCCCACACCGGGGAGCTGTTTTTT.

Turning to this clone: Within the sample, other DNA sequences also encode this same CDR3. CDR3 coding DNA: TGTGCCAGCAGCTTTCAGGGTAACACTGAAGCTTTCTTT. Translating it yields CASSFQGNTEAFF. This chain links TRBV5-6 with TRBJ1-1, with a weak D call TRBD1 (5 bases). The CDR3 is 13 amino acids. The germline V and J ends were trimmed by 2 bases and 2 bases, with 7 bases remaining between them. Germline V CDR1 and CDR2: SGHDT, YYEEEE.

As for this clone: Other nucleotide sequences in the sample specify the same CDR3. The chain uses TRBV27 and TRBJ1-2; 10 bases match TRBD1. V was pared by 5 bases and J by 6 bases, with 3 bases of the junction left unmatched. CDR1 is MNHEY and CDR2 is SMNVEV in the germline V gene (reference sequence). The CDR3 totals 13 residues. The CDR3 nucleotides read TGTGCCAGCAGTCTGGGACAGGGGAATGGCTACACCTTC. Its protein is CASSLGQGNGYTF.

V and J are TRBV7-9 and TRBJ1-2; 9 positions agree with TRBD1. J was trimmed by 7 bases and V by 5 bases; bases with no gene match: 5. The germline V gene has CDR1 SEHNR and CDR2 FQNEAQ (reference sequence). The CDR3 spans 13 residues. The CDR3 reads CASSQPTGGGYTF. The CDR3 nucleotides read TGTGCCAGCAGCCAACCGACAGGGGGTGGCTACACCTTC. Variable domain in full (rest from reference TRBV7-9 and TRBJ1-2): DTGVSQNPRHKITKRGQNVTFRCDPISEHNRLYWYRQTLGQGPEFLTYFQNEAQLEKSRLLSDRFSAERPKGSFSTLEIQRTEQGDSAMYLCASSQPTGGGYTFGSGTRLTVV.

The chain links TRBV18 to TRBJ2-7; D is uncertain. Trimming stripped 0 bases from V and 4 bases from J, with 7 bases between. The germline gives CDR1 KGHSH, CDR2 LQKENI. The CDR3 covers 13 residues. CDR3 loop: CASSPPRAYEQYF. The CDR3 nucleotides read TGTGCCAGCTCACCACCTAGGGCGTACGAGCAGTACTTC.

This chain joins TRBV27 and TRBJ2-7; D remains unclear. The germline V gene encodes CDR1 MNHEY and CDR2 SMNVEV (reference sequence). The CDR3 totals 13 residues. Trimming pared 0 bases from V and 8 bases from J, leaving 11 bases between. Here the CDR3 DNA reads TGTGCCAGCAGTTTATCGCCCACCTCGCAGCAGTACTTC. Protein product: CASSLSPTSQQYF.

The rearrangement joins TRBV7-9 to TRBJ1-2; 8 nucleotides align to TRBD1. The CDR3 has 15 amino acids. The V segment lost 4 bases and the J segment 4 bases; nucleotides outside the gene matches: 8. From germline, CDR1 is SEHNR and CDR2 FQNEAQ (reference sequence). The CDR3 spells CASSSPTGVIYGYTF. The DNA for the CDR3 is TGTGCCAGCAGCTCCCCGACAGGGGTCATCTATGGCTACACCTTC.

The chain employs TRBV27 and TRBJ1-1, with 7 nucleotides matching TRBD1. The CDR3 totals 15 residues. Trimming removed 2 bases from V and 6 bases from J; junction bases left unmatched: 9. CDR1 and CDR2 from the germline V gene are MNHEY and SMNVEV (reference sequence). CDR3 amino acids: CASSLNPGGIPEAFF. The DNA of the CDR3 is TGTGCCAGCAGTTTAAATCCAGGGGGAATCCCTGAAGCTTTCTTT.

CDR3 coding DNA: TGTGCCAGCAGTGTGACAGGGGCCCCTGAAGCTTTCTTT. It codes for CASSVTGAPEAFF. This rearrangement joins TRBV2 to TRBJ1-1, with 8 bases matching TRBD1. Germline V gives CDR1 SNHLY, CDR2 FYNNEI. V lost 4 bases, J lost 6 bases, and 4 bases stayed unmatched. This CDR3 has 13 amino acids.

The CDR3 bases are TGTGCCAGCAGCCCGAGACGGGGTTGGAATCAGCCCCAGCATTTT. Amino acid sequence: CASSPRRGWNQPQHF. The rearrangement joins TRBV7-8 to TRBJ1-5; no firm D call. The CDR3 loop spans 15 amino acids. V dropped 5 bases and J dropped 4 bases, with 15 bases sitting between them. Looked up from germline, CDR1 is SGHVS and CDR2 is FQNEAQ.

The chain links TRBV29-1 to TRBJ2-7; 7 bases agree with TRBD2. Germline V lookup: CDR1 SQVTM, CDR2 ANQGSEA. The CDR3 is made up of 12 amino acids. J lost 10 bases, V lost 5 bases, and 11 bases had no gene match. This chain's CDR3 is CSVWEGLYGQYF. The CDR3 DNA reads as TGCAGCGTTTGGGAGGGTCTGTACGGACAGTACTTC.

J is TRBJ2-7 and V is TRBV2; D call uncertain. The CDR3 is 13 amino acids. The V gene's germline CDR1 is SNHLY and CDR2 FYNNEI. Trimming cost V 7 bases and J 1 base, with 11 bases left between them. The CDR3 is CASTPGTSYEQYF. The DNA for the CDR3 is TGTGCCAGCACCCCGGGTACTTCCTACGAGCAGTACTTC.

The genes are TRBV5-8 and TRBJ2-1; TRBD2 agrees at 13 bases. The CDR3 consists of 18 residues. The trim removed 0 bases at V and 5 bases at J, leaving 8 bases unmatched. Germline lookup yields CDR1 SGHTS and CDR2 YDEGEE. The CDR3 DNA sequence: TGTGCCAGCAGCTTGGCCCCCGGGACTAGCGGGATCGACAATGAGCAGTTCTTC. It yields the protein CASSLAPGTSGIDNEQFF.

The rearrangement links TRBV11-2 to TRBJ2-7; 10 nucleotides agree with TRBD2. Germline V gene lookup returns CDR1 SGHAT and CDR2 FQNNGV. The CDR3 is made up of 15 amino acids. Trimming cost V 1 base and J 4 bases; bases outside gene matches: 4. CDR3 loop: CASSLASGSSYEQYF. CDR3 bases: TGTGCCAGCAGCTTAGCTAGCGGGAGTTCATACGAGCAGTACTTC.

The CDR3 region has the DNA TGCGCCAGCAGCCAGACGGTGTGGGAAAAACTGTTTTTT. Translated, it gives CASSQTVWEKLFF. V and J are TRBV4-3 and TRBJ1-4; D not certain. The ends were cut back, 3 bases at V and 8 bases at J, with 10 bases in the middle. Germline CDR1 and CDR2: LGHNA and YSLEER. CDR3 size: 13 residues.

The chain couples TRBV6-1 to TRBJ1-1; D unresolved. The CDR3 has 14 amino acids. Trimming removed 8 bases from V and 0 bases from J, with 13 bases in between. The germline V gene has CDR1 MNHNS and CDR2 SASEGT. The chain's CDR3 is CASSFGVLNTEAFF. The DNA for the CDR3 is TGTGCCAGCTCTTTTGGGGTTTTGAACACTGAAGCTTTCTTT.

This clone was seen just once. The V and J genes are TRBV4-3 and TRBJ1-5, with a possible D match to TRBD1 (5 bases). Germline V lookup: CDR1 LGHNA, CDR2 YSLEER. V gave up 0 bases and J gave up 9 bases, with 12 bases separating them. The CDR3 runs to 14 residues. CDR3 loop: CASSQDQGTGPQHF. In nucleotides, the CDR3 is TGCGCCAGCAGCCAAGACCAAGGGACCGGGCCCCAGCATTTT.